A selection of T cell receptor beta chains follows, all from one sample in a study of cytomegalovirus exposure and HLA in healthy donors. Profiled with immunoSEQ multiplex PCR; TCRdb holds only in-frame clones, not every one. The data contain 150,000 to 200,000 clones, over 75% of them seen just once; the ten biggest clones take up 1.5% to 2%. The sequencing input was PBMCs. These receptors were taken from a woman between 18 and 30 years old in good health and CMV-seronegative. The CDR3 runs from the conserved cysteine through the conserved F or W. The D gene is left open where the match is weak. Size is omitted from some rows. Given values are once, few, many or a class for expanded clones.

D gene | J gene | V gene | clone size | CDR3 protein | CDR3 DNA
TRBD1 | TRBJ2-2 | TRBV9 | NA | CASSAMPTGTAAGELFF | TGTGCCAGCAGCGCGATGCCAACCGGGACAGCCGCCGGGGAGCTGTTTTTT
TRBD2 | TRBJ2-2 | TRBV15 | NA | CATGAGIGLVNTGELFF | TGTGCCACCGGAGCAGGAATTGGACTAGTGAACACCGGGGAGCTGTTTTTT
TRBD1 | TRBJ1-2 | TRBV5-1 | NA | CASSKDRMGYGYTF | TGCGCCAGCAGCAAGGACAGGATGGGCTATGGCTACACCTTC
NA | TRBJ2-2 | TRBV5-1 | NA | CASSLSNQAGELFF | TGCGCCAGCAGCTTGTCTAACCAGGCCGGGGAGCTGTTTTTT
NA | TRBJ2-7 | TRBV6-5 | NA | CASSYIRGSAEQYF | TGTGCCAGCAGTTACATCAGGGGAAGTGCCGAGCAGTACTTC
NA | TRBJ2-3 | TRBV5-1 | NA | CASSLDGTADTQYF | TGCGCCAGCAGCTTGGATGGGACTGCGGATACGCAGTATTTT
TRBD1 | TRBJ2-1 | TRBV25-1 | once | CASRKRGLLNEQFF | TGTGCCAGCAGAAAGAGGGGGCTTCTCAATGAGCAGTTCTTC
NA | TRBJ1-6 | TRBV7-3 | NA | CASSYQNSPLHF | TGTGCCAGCAGCTATCAAAATTCACCCCTCCACTTT
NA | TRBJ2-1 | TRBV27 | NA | CASSPRTGVYNEQFF | TGTGCCAGCAGTCCGCGGACTGGGGTATACAATGAGCAGTTCTTC
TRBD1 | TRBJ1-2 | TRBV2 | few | CASSEEQGDGYTF | TGTGCCAGCAGTGAAGAACAGGGGGATGGCTACACCTTC
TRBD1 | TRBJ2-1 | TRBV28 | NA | CASSLWGQGEHNEQFF | TGTGCCAGCAGTTTATGGGGGCAGGGGGAGCACAATGAGCAGTTCTTC
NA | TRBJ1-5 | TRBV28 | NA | CASTQGSNQPQHF | TGTGCCAGCACCCAGGGGAGCAATCAGCCCCAGCATTTT
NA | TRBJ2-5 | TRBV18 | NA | CASSHGQIGETQYF | TGTGCCAGCTCACACGGACAGATTGGAGAGACCCAGTACTTC
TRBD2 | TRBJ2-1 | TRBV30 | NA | CAWMGGAGVGNEQFF | TGTGCCTGGATGGGAGGGGCGGGAGTCGGGAATGAGCAGTTCTTC
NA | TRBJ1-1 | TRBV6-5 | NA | CASSYRGDRLNTEAFF | TGTGCCAGCAGTTATAGGGGAGACAGGTTGAACACTGAAGCTTTCTTT
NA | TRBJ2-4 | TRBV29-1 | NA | CSVALGQSLAKNIQYF | TGCAGCGTTGCCTTGGGACAATCCTTAGCCAAAAACATTCAGTACTTC
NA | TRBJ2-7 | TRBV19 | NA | CASSLTGLTIYEQYF | TGTGCCAGTAGTTTGACGGGATTAACAATCTACGAGCAGTACTTC
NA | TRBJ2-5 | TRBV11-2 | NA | CASSPSAQETQYF | TGTGCCAGCAGCCCTAGTGCGCAAGAGACCCAGTACTTC
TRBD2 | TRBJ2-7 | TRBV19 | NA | CASSIGLAGPYEQYF | TGTGCCAGTAGTATCGGGCTAGCGGGCCCCTACGAGCAGTACTTC
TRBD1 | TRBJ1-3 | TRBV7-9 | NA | CASSLTQGARNTIYF | TGTGCCAGCAGCTTAACGCAGGGGGCTAGGAACACCATATATTTT
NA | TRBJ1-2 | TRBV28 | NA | CASRDLLYGYTF | TGTGCCAGCAGGGACTTACTCTATGGCTACACCTTC
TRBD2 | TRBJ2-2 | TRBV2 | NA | CASAGGVTMAGELFF | TGTGCCAGCGCCGGGGGGGTCACGATGGCCGGGGAGCTGTTTTTT
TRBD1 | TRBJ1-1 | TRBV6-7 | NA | CASSYSRQGPNTEAFF | TGTGCCAGCAGTTACTCACGACAGGGGCCGAACACTGAAGCTTTCTTT
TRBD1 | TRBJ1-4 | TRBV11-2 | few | CASSLVDRGRVGEKLFF | TGTGCCAGCAGCTTAGTCGACAGGGGGCGGGTTGGTGAAAAACTGTTTTTT
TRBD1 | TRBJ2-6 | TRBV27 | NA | CASSFGTGYSGANVLTF | TGTGCCAGCAGTTTCGGGACAGGATACTCTGGGGCCAACGTCCTGACTTTC
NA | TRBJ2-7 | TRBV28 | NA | CATQSQGGNYEQYF | TGTGCCACCCAAAGCCAGGGTGGGAACTACGAGCAGTACTTC
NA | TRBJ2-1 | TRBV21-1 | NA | CASSPTGGRPGRVNNEQFF | TGTGCCAGCAGCCCGACAGGGGGGAGACCGGGACGAGTAAACAATGAGCAGTTCTTC
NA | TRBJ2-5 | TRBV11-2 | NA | CASSPRGETQYF | TGTGCCAGCTCTCCGCGCGGGGAGACCCAGTACTTC
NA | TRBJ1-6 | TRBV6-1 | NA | CASTADSMYNSPLHF | TGTGCCAGCACCGCGGACTCGATGTATAATTCACCCCTCCACTTT
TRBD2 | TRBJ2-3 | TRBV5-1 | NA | CASSFFPGTSGKSGTDTQYF | TGCGCCAGCAGCTTTTTCCCCGGGACTAGCGGAAAGTCAGGCACAGATACGCAGTATTTT
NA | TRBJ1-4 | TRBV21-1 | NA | CASTNRPLTTEKLFF | TGTGCCAGCACCAACCGACCGCTAACTACTGAAAAACTGTTTTTT
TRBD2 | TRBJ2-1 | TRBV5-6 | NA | CASSPSGRPYNEQFF | TGTGCCAGCAGCCCGAGCGGGAGGCCCTACAATGAGCAGTTCTTC
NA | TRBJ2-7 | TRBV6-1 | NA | CASTRSGTVEQYF | TGTGCCAGCACCCGCAGTGGGACTGTCGAGCAGTACTTC
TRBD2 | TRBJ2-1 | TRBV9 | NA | CASSVGLGTGTSGGLSSYNEQFF | TGTGCCAGCAGCGTAGGGTTGGGGACCGGGACTAGCGGGGGACTATCCTCCTACAATGAGCAGTTCTTC
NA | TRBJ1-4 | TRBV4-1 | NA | CASSQGEKLFF | TGCGCCAGCAGCCAAGGTGAGAAACTGTTTTTT
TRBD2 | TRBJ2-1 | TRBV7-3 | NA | CASSVAGGLYEQFF | TGTGCCAGCTCAGTAGCGGGAGGCTTGTATGAGCAGTTCTTC
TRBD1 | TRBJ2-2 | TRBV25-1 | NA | CASSATGAGSAGELFF | TGTGCCAGCAGTGCCACAGGGGCCGGGTCGGCCGGGGAGCTGTTTTTT
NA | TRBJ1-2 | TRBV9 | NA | CASSPTGNYGYTF | TGTGCCAGCAGCCCGACGGGAAACTATGGCTACACCTTC
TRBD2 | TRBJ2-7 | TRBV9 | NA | CASSADGLASYEQYF | TGTGCCAGCAGCGCGGATGGACTAGCGTCCTACGAGCAGTACTTC
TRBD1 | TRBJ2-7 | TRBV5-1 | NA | CASSSGTGSSYEQYF | TGCGCCAGCAGCTCAGGGACAGGTAGCTCCTACGAGCAGTACTTC
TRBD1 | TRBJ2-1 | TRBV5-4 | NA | CASSPDRGLWNEQFF | TGTGCCAGCAGCCCTGACAGGGGGCTATGGAATGAGCAGTTCTTC
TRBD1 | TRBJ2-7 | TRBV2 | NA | CASSEQGAQYEQYF | TGTGCCAGCAGTGAACAGGGGGCCCAATACGAGCAGTACTTC
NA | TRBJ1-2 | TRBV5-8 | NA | CASSLSTNYGYTF | TGTGCCAGCAGCTTGTCCACTAACTATGGCTACACCTTC
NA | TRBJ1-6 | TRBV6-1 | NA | CASSPRRADDSPLHF | TGTGCCAGCAGCCCCCGCAGGGCGGATGATTCACCCCTCCACTTT
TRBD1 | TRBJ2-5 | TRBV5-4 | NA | CASSLRTGVSETQYF | TGTGCCAGCAGCTTGAGGACAGGGGTTTCGGAGACCCAGTACTTC
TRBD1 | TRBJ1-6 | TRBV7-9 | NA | CASSRGQGGLNSPLHF | TGTGCCAGCAGCCGGGGACAGGGCGGACTTAATTCACCCCTCCACTTT
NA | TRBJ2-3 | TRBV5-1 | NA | CASSINAGSDTQYF | TGCGCCAGCAGCATAAATGCAGGCTCAGATACGCAGTATTTT
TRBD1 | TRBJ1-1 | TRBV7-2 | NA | CASSSGQGNTEAFF | TGTGCCAGCAGCTCGGGACAGGGGAACACTGAAGCTTTCTTT
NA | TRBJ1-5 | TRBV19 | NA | CASSDWTAYNQPQHF | TGTGCCAGTAGCGATTGGACAGCCTACAATCAGCCCCAGCATTTT
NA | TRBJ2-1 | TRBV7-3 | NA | CASSLDFYNEQFF | TGTGCCAGCAGCCTGGACTTCTACAATGAGCAGTTCTTC
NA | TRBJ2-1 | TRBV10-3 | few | CAIREGGPYNEQFF | TGTGCCATCCGCGAGGGAGGCCCGTACAATGAGCAGTTCTTC
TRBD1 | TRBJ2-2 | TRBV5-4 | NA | CASSLRTGHTGELFF | TGTGCCAGCAGCTTACGGACAGGGCACACCGGGGAGCTGTTTTTT
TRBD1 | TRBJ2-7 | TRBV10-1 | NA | CASSESRTGIIEQYF | TGCGCCAGCAGTGAGTCTCGGACAGGAATCATCGAGCAGTACTTC
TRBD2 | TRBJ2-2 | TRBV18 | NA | CASSPAGLAGAGTGELFF | TGTGCCAGCTCACCAGCGGGGCTAGCGGGGGCCGGCACCGGGGAGCTGTTTTTT
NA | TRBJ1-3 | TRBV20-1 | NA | CSASLGNTIYF | TGCAGTGCTAGTCTTGGAAACACCATATATTTT
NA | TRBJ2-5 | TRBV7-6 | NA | CASSLGGAGLQETQYF | TGTGCCAGCAGCCTCGGCGGGGCGGGACTCCAAGAGACCCAGTACTTC